These 25 T cell receptor beta chains share one sample of origin, sequenced in a study of Graves' ophthalmopathy and Graves' hyperthyroidism. Beta-chain TCR CDR3 regions were amplified from RNA transcripts. HTBI primers were used in a first-round RT-PCR, which preceded a second-round multiplex PCR. TCRdb fed the multiplex PCR reads into MiXCR, producing one record per CDR3 protein. The table includes tens of thousands of distinct CDR3 sequences, more than 40% detected once. Specimen: peripheral blood. These receptors all come from an adult woman with Graves' ophthalmopathy.

This clonotype has ten or more counts. The chain employs TRBV4-3 and TRBJ1-2; maybe TRBD1 (5 bases). The length of the CDR3 is 15 residues. CDR1 LGHNA and CDR2 YSLEER come from the germline V gene. V lost 0 bases, J lost 12 bases, and 20 bases lay in between. CDR3 nucleotide sequence: TGCGCCAGCAGCCAAGATAGGGGTCCTCCGTTTGACAACACCTTC. Amino acid sequence: CASSQDRGPPFDNTF.

The chain employs TRBV2 and TRBJ1-6; D uncertain. This CDR3 spans 16 amino acids. V was trimmed by 4 bases and J by 6 bases, leaving 16 bases between them. Germline CDR1 and CDR2: SNHLY and FYNNEI. The CDR3 bases are TGTGCCAGCAGTGTAGAAGCGTACAGTTTTAATTCACCCCTCCACTTT. Translation: CASSVEAYSFNSPLHF.

In this sample, this clonotype turned up a few times. The chain links TRBV18 to TRBJ2-7; 7 positions match TRBD1. V lost 2 bases to trimming and J lost 7 bases; unmatched junction nucleotides: 11. Germline V gives CDR1 KGHSH, CDR2 LQKENI. The CDR3 is made up of 15 amino acids. DNA of the CDR3: TGTGCCAGCTCACCAAACAGGGCAGGGGGTGGAGAGCAGTACTTC. Encoded protein: CASSPNRAGGGEQYF.

This clonotype was seen repeatedly, ten times or more. The gene calls are TRBV4-1 and TRBJ1-3; D remains unclear. The CDR3 is made up of 15 amino acids. Trimming took off 1 base at V and 0 bases at J, with 7 bases between the two ends. Per the germline V gene, CDR1 is MGHRA and CDR2 is YSYEKL. The CDR3 protein is CASSQVYLSGNTIYF. CDR3 DNA sequence: TGCGCCAGCAGCCAAGTATACCTCTCTGGAAACACCATATATTTT.

The genes are TRBV7-9 and TRBJ2-7; no firm D call. There are 15 residues in the CDR3. The germline CDR1 and CDR2 sequences are SEHNR and FQNEAQ (reference sequence). V was trimmed by 4 bases and J by 4 bases, leaving 17 bases between them. The CDR3 DNA reads TGTGCCAGCAGCTGGGTGAACACTGAAGCATACGAGCAGTACTTC. Protein sequence: CASSWVNTEAYEQYF.

This clonotype appeared many times. CDR3 residues: CASSLKGGVNEQFF. CDR3 coding DNA: TGTGCCAGCAGTTTAAAAGGGGGAGTCAATGAGCAGTTCTTC. The chain is built from TRBV12-3 or TRBV12-4 and TRBJ2-1; weak D call: TRBD1 (6 bases). The ends were cut back, 2 bases at V and 6 bases at J, with 11 bases in the middle. This CDR3 is 14 amino acids long.

The chain joins TRBV28 to TRBJ1-1; D gene uncertain. This CDR3 spans 18 amino acids. V shed 8 bases and J shed 0 bases, with 25 bases lying between them. Germline assignment: CDR1 MDHEN and CDR2 SYDVKM. The CDR3, as DNA: TGTGCCAGCGGAGAGTCAACAGCCCTGGGTACTCTGAACACTGAAGCTTTCTTT. Residues: CASGESTALGTLNTEAFF.

The chain has TRBV4-2 and TRBJ1-5; possibly TRBD1 for D (5 bases). The CDR3 contains 16 residues. From germline, CDR1 is LGHNA and CDR2 YNFKEQ. The germline V and J ends were trimmed by 3 bases and 0 bases, with 12 bases remaining between them. The CDR3 protein is CASSQGSGHSNQPQHF. The CDR3 DNA sequence: TGTGCCAGCAGCCAGGGAAGCGGACATAGCAATCAGCCCCAGCATTTT.

This clonotype has a count of ten or more. V gene TRBV28 combines with J gene TRBJ2-3, with 9 bases aligning to TRBD2. The J segment lost 0 bases and the V segment lost 6 bases, leaving 7 bases of the junction unmatched. This CDR3 is 16 amino acids long. The germline V gene has CDR1 MDHEN and CDR2 SYDVKM. Written as DNA, the CDR3 is TGTGCCAGCAGCAAAAATAGCGGGAGCAGCACAGATACGCAGTATTTT. Amino acids: CASSKNSGSSTDTQYF. The full variable domain, in which reference TRBV28 and TRBJ2-3 provide the parts outside the CDR3, is DVKVTQSSRYLVKRTGEKVFLECVQDMDHENMFWYRQDPGLGLRLIYFSYDVKMKEKGDIPEGYSVSREKKERFSLILESASTNQTSMYLCASSKNSGSSTDTQYFGPGTRLTVL.

This clonotype was observed at least ten times. The chain's CDR3 is CASSQDWSQNTEAFF. DNA of the CDR3: TGCGCCAGCAGCCAAGATTGGTCCCAGAACACTGAAGCTTTCTTT. The genes are TRBV4-3 and TRBJ1-1; no firm D call. Trimming took off 0 bases at V and 1 base at J, with 9 bases between the two ends. The CDR3 has 15 amino acids. Germline V gene lookup returns CDR1 LGHNA and CDR2 YSLEER.

As concerns this clonotype: The missing conserved phenylalanine or tryptophan at the end of this CDR3 makes a read error likely. This sequence joins TRBV20-1 and TRBJ2-1; D gene ambiguous. Germline-derived CDR1 and CDR2 are DFQATT and SNEGSKA (reference sequence). V was trimmed by 6 bases and J by 10 bases, leaving 19 bases between them. CDR3 length: 13 amino acids. The CDR3 DNA reads as TGCAGTGCCCCGTCCCCACTCATTTCGGAGCAGTTCTCC. Amino acid sequence: CSAPSPLISEQFS.

This chain joins TRBV2 and TRBJ1-3; TRBD1 is a possible D gene (6 bases). The CDR3 consists of 17 residues. Trimming pared 2 bases from V and 8 bases from J, leaving 22 bases between. The germline gives CDR1 SNHLY, CDR2 FYNNEI. The CDR3: CASSETSVRAQGYTIYF. For the CDR3, the DNA is TGTGCCAGCAGTGAAACATCAGTCCGGGCACAGGGCTACACCATATATTTT.

This clonotype was seen repeatedly, ten times or more. The chain joins TRBV12-3 or TRBV12-4 to TRBJ2-5, with TRBD2 matching over 10 bases. The CDR3 totals 14 residues. V was clipped by 3 bases and J by 4 bases; unmatched bases: 2. The CDR3 DNA is TGTGCCAGCAGTTTTCGGACTAGCGGAGAGACCCAGTACTTC. It is translated as CASSFRTSGETQYF.

The chain employs TRBV12-3 or TRBV12-4 and TRBJ1-6; no firm D call. This CDR3 comprises 13 residues. V gave up 6 bases and J gave up 7 bases, with 10 bases separating them. CDR3 DNA sequence: TGTGCCAGCAGCCTAGTAGTGAATTCACCCCTCCACTTT. Translated: CASSLVVNSPLHF.

This clonotype came up many times. The chain combines TRBV5-1 with TRBJ2-3; D remains ambiguous. This CDR3 contains 13 residues. The germline V gene has CDR1 SGHRS and CDR2 YFSETQ. Trimming took off 0 bases at V and 6 bases at J, with 8 bases between the two ends. The chain's CDR3 is CASSLAGVDTQYF. The CDR3 region has the DNA TGCGCCAGCAGCTTGGCCGGTGTGGATACGCAGTATTTT. Full variable domain (missing parts from reference TRBV5-1 and TRBJ2-3): KAGVTQTPRYLIKTRGQQVTLSCSPISGHRSVSWYQQTPGQGLQFLFEYFSETQRNKGNFPGRFSGRQFSNSRSEMNVSTLELGDSALYLCASSLAGVDTQYFGPGTRLTVL.

This clonotype was counted a few times. The V call is TRBV24-1, the J call TRBJ1-4, with a tentative D call TRBD1 (6 bases). CDR3 length equals 14 residues. V was pared by 10 bases and J by 8 bases, with 19 bases between. Germline loops: CDR1 KGHDR, CDR2 SFDVKD. The CDR3 DNA reads as TGTGCCACGAGCAGCGGGGGGCAGGGGGAAAAACTGTTTTTT. This codes for CATSSGGQGEKLFF.

This clonotype was seen only a few times. The chain has TRBV7-2 and TRBJ2-7; 9 bases are a match to TRBD2. V was pared by 4 bases and J by 3 bases, with 1 base of the junction left unmatched. CDR1 and CDR2 from the germline V gene are SGHTA and FQGNSA. CDR3 length: 13 residues. The CDR3 sequence is CASSSRGGYEQYF. In DNA, the CDR3 is TGTGCCAGCAGCTCGCGGGGGGGCTACGAGCAGTACTTC.

The chain uses TRBV6-5 and TRBJ2-5; D may be TRBD2 (6 bases). Trimming took off 6 bases at V and 5 bases at J, with 13 bases between the two ends. The germline V gene has CDR1 MNHEY and CDR2 SVGAGI. The CDR3 spans 13 residues. The CDR3 loop reads CASRSNGGETQYF. As DNA, the CDR3 is TGTGCCAGCAGATCGAACGGGGGTGAGACCCAGTACTTC.

This clonotype showed up many times. This CDR3 reads CASSISRVEAFF. The CDR3 DNA reads as TGTGCCAGCAGTATCAGTCGGGTTGAAGCTTTCTTT. V is TRBV11-2 and J is TRBJ1-1; D not resolved. The CDR3 length is 12 residues. Trimming took 6 bases from V and 7 from J, leaving 12 bases between them. Germline CDR1 is SGHAT and CDR2 is FQNNGV.

This clonotype is a singleton in its sample. The chain recombines TRBV24-1 with TRBJ2-1, with D perhaps assigned TRBD1 or TRBD2 (6 bases each). V gave up 3 bases and J gave up 10 bases, with 12 bases separating them. CDR3 length: 13 amino acids. Germline CDR1 and CDR2: KGHDR and SFDVKD. CDR3 sequence (DNA): TGTGCCACCAGTGATAGTAAGGGGGGCGAGCAGTTCTTC. Protein sequence: CATSDSKGGEQFF.

The chain employs TRBV7-2 and TRBJ2-7, with 7 bases identical to TRBD1. V shed 5 bases, J shed 4 bases, and the junction held 20 bases outside the gene matches. Germline V gene data show CDR1 as SGHTA and CDR2 as FQGNSA. This CDR3 region has 18 residues. The CDR3 reads CASSQRQPGTVGEYEQYF. The CDR3 DNA sequence: TGTGCCAGCAGCCAACGACAACCCGGGACAGTGGGGGAATACGAGCAGTACTTC. The full variable domain, rest sourced from reference TRBV7-2 and TRBJ2-7, is GAGVSQSPSNKVTEKGKDVELRCDPISGHTALYWYRQSLGQGLEFLIYFQGNSAPDKSGLPSDRFSAERTGGSVSTLTIQRTQQEDSAVYLCASSQRQPGTVGEYEQYFGPGTRLTVT.

This chain uses TRBV7-6 with TRBJ1-5, with D perhaps matching TRBD1 (5 bases). This CDR3 region has 14 residues. The germline V gene has CDR1 SGHVS and CDR2 FNYEAQ. V was shortened by 1 base and J by 6 bases, with 10 bases between the two germline ends. CDR3 DNA: TGTGCCAGCAGCTTAGGAGGGGCGCTTCAGCCCCAGCATTTT. Its protein product is CASSLGGALQPQHF.

The chain joins TRBV15 to TRBJ2-5, with TRBD2 matching over 9 bases. V gave up 3 bases and J gave up 5 bases; unmatched junction bases: 4. Germline loops: CDR1 LNHNV, CDR2 YYDKDF (reference sequence). The length of the CDR3 is 14 residues. The CDR3 here is CATSSWTSEETQYF. The CDR3 DNA is TGTGCCACCAGCAGCTGGACTAGCGAGGAGACCCAGTACTTC.

V is TRBV6-1 and J is TRBJ1-5, with 10 nucleotides matching TRBD1. The CDR3 length is 17 residues. V dropped 4 bases and J dropped 2; count of bases not matched to a gene: 8. Germline CDR1 reads MNHNS; CDR2 reads SASEGT. In nucleotides, the CDR3 is TGTGCCAGCAGTGGCCGGGACAGGGGAGAGGGCAATCAGCCCCAGCATTTT. This encodes CASSGRDRGEGNQPQHF.

This clonotype was seen repeatedly, ten times or more. This sequence joins TRBV4-3 and TRBJ2-2, with D tentatively TRBD1 (6 bases). Germline CDR1 is LGHNA and CDR2 is YSLEER. Between the trimmed V and J ends, which lost 0 bases and 4 bases, there was a span of 15 bases. CDR3 size: 17 residues. Here the CDR3 reads CASSQDVPGHTTGELFF. The DNA for the CDR3 is TGCGCCAGCAGCCAAGATGTACCGGGACACACCACCGGGGAGCTGTTTTTT.